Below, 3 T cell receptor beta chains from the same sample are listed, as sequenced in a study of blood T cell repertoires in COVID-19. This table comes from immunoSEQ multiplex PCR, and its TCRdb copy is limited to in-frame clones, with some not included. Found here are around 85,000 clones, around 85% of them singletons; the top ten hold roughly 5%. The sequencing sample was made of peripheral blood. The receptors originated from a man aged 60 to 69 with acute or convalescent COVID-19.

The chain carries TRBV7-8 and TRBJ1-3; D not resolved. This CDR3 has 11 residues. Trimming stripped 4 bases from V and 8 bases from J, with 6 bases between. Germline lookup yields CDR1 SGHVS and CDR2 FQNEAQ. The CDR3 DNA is TGTGCCAGCAGCTCTCCGGACACCATATATTTT. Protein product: CASSSPDTIYF.

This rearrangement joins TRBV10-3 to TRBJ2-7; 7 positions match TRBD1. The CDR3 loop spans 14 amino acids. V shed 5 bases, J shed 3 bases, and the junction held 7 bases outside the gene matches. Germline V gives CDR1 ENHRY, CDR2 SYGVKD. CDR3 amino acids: CAISPGQTNYEQYF. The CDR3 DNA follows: TGTGCCATCAGTCCGGGACAGACTAACTACGAGCAGTACTTC.

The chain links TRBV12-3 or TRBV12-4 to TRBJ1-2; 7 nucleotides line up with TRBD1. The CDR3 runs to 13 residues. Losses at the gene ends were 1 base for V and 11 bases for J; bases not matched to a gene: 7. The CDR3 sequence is CASSLGDSYFYTF. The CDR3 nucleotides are TGTGCCAGCAGTTTAGGGGACAGCTATTTTTACACCTTC.